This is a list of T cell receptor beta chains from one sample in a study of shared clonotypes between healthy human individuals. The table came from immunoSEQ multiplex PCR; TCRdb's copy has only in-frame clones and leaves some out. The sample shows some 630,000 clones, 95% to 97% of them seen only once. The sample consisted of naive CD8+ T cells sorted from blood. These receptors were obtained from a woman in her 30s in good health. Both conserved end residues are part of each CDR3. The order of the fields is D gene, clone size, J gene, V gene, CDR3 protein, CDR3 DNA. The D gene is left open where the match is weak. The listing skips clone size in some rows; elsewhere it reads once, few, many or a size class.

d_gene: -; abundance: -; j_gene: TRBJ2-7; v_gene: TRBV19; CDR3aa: CASSIQGLGYYEQYF; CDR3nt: TGTGCCAGTAGTATCCAGGGGCTGGGGTACTACGAGCAGTACTTC
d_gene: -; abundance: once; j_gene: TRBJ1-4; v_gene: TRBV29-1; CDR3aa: CSVEGWGRGEKLFF; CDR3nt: TGCAGCGTTGAAGGGTGGGGCCGGGGGGAAAAACTGTTTTTT
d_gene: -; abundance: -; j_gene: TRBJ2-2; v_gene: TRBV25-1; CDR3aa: CASSWQGSGELFF; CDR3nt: TGTGCCAGCAGTTGGCAGGGCTCCGGGGAGCTGTTTTTT
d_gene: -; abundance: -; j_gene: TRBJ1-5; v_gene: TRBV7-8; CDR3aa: CASSLEEGNQPQHF; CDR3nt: TGTGCCAGCAGCTTAGAAGAAGGCAATCAGCCCCAGCATTTT
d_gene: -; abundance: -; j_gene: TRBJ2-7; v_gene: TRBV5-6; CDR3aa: CASSLQAWNEQYF; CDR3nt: TGTGCCAGCAGCTTGCAAGCGTGGAACGAGCAGTACTTC
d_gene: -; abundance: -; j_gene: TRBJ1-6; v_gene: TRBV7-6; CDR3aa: CASSLHRVESYNSPLHF; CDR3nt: TGTGCCAGCAGCTTGCATAGGGTGGAGTCCTATAATTCACCCCTCCACTTT
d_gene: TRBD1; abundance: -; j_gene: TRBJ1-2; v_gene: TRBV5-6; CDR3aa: CASSASIRQGGEYGYTF; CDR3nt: TGTGCCAGCAGCGCCTCGATTCGACAGGGAGGGGAGTATGGCTACACCTTC
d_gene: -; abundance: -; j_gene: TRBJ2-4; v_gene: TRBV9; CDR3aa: CASSVAWGPKNIQYF; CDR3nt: TGTGCCAGCAGCGTAGCCTGGGGCCCCAAAAACATTCAGTACTTC
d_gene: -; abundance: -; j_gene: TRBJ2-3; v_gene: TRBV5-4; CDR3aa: CASSRDGSWGADTQYF; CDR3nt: TGTGCCAGCAGCAGGGATGGTAGTTGGGGGGCAGATACGCAGTATTTT
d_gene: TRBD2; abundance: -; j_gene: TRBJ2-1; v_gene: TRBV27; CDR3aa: CASSFSGAGDEQFF; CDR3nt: TGTGCCAGCAGTTTTAGCGGGGCGGGCGATGAGCAGTTCTTC
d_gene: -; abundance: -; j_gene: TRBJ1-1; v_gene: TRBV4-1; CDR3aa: CASSQGPGGGTEAFF; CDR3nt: TGCGCCAGCAGCCAAGGCCCTGGGGGTGGCACTGAAGCTTTCTTT
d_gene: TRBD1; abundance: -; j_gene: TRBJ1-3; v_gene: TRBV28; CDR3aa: CASRTQGTGNTIYF; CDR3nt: TGTGCCAGCAGGACACAGGGGACTGGAAACACCATATATTTT
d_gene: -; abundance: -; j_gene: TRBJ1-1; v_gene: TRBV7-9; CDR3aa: CASSLGIQEAFF; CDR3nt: TGTGCCAGCAGCTTAGGGATACAGGAGGCTTTCTTT
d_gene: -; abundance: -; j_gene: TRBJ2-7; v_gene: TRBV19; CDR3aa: CASSPWSAYYEQYF; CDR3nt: TGTGCCAGTAGCCCGTGGTCAGCGTACTACGAGCAGTACTTC
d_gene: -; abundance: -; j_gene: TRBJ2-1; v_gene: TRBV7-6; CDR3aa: CASSLAGAYNEQFF; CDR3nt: TGTGCCAGCAGCTTAGCGGGAGCCTACAATGAGCAGTTCTTC
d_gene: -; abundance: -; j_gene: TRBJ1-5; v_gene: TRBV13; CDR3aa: CASSVTQGFLQPQHF; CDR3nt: TGTGCCAGCAGCGTCACACAGGGTTTTTTACAGCCCCAGCATTTT
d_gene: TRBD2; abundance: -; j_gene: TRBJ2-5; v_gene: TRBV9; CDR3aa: CASSVSGVEQYF; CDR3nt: TGTGCCAGCAGCGTGAGCGGGGTGGAGCAGTACTTC
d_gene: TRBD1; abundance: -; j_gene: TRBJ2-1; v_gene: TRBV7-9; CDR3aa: CASSYPGQGGEQFF; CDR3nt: TGTGCCAGCAGCTACCCGGGACAGGGTGGAGAGCAGTTCTTC
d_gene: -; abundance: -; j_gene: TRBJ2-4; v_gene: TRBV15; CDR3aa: CATSSGPLEHIQYF; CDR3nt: TGTGCCACCAGCAGCGGGCCCCTCGAGCACATTCAGTACTTC
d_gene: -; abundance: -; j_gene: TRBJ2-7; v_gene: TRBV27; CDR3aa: CASSLSGTHEQYF; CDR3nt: TGTGCCAGCAGTTTATCCGGGACCCACGAGCAGTACTTC
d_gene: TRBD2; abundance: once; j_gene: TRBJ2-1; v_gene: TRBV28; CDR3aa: CASSTGTSGRVYNEQFF; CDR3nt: TGTGCCAGCAGCACCGGGACTAGCGGGAGAGTTTACAATGAGCAGTTCTTC
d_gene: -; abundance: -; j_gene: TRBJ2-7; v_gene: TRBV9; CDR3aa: CASSSGFEQYF; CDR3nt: TGTGCCAGCAGCTCTGGGTTCGAGCAGTACTTC
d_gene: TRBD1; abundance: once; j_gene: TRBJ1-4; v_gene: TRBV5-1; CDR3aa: CASSLGQGETTNEKLFF; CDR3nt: TGCGCCAGCAGCCTGGGACAGGGGGAGACAACTAATGAAAAACTGTTTTTT
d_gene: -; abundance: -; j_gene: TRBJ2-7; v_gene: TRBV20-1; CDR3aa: CSAAPYEQYF; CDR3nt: TGCAGTGCCGCCCCCTACGAGCAGTACTTC
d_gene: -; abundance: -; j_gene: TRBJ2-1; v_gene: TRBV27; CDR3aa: CASTGWRGNEQFF; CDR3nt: TGTGCCAGCACCGGGTGGAGGGGGAATGAGCAGTTCTTC
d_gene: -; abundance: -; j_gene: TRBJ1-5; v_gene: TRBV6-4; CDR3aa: CASREQGNQHF; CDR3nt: TGTGCCAGCAGGGAGCAGGGAAATCAGCATTTT
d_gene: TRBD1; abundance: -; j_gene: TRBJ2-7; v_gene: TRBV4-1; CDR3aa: CASSLGQGPYEQYF; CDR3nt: TGCGCCAGCAGCCTCGGACAGGGCCCCTACGAGCAGTACTTC
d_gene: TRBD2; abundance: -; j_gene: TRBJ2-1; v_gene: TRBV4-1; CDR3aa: CASSQAHLPAGYNEQFF; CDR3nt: TGCGCCAGCAGCCAAGCCCACCTGCCAGCGGGGTACAATGAGCAGTTCTTC
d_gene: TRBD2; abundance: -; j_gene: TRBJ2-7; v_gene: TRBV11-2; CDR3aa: CASSLTPGLAGVREQYF; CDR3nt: TGTGCCAGCAGCTTAACCCCGGGACTAGCGGGAGTCAGAGAGCAGTACTTC
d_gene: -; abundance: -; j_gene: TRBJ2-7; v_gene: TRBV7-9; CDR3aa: CASSLDWSYEQYF; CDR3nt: TGTGCCAGCAGCTTAGATTGGTCCTACGAGCAGTACTTC
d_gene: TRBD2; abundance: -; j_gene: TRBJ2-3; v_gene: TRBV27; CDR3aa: CASNSVGAGWASYTDTQYF; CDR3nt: TGTGCCAGCAATTCCGTCGGAGCGGGATGGGCCTCTTACACAGATACGCAGTATTTT
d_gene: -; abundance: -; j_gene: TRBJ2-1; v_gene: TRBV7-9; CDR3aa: CASSPIWVSSYNEQFF; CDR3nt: TGTGCCAGCAGCCCTATATGGGTTTCGTCCTACAATGAGCAGTTCTTC
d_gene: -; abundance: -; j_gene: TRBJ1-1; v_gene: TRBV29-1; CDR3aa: CSGSGNTEAFF; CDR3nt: TGCAGCGGGAGTGGGAACACTGAAGCTTTCTTT
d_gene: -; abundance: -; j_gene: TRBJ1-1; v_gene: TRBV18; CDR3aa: CASSRTANTEAFF; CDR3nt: TGTGCCAGCTCACGAACAGCTAACACTGAAGCTTTCTTT
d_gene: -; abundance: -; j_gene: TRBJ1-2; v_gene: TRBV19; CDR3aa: CASNIGAPSYGYTF; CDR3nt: TGTGCCAGTAATATAGGGGCACCGAGCTATGGCTACACCTTC
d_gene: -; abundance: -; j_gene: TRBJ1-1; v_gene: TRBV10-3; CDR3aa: CAISGVTEKMNTEAFF; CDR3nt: TGTGCCATCAGTGGGGTTACAGAAAAGATGAACACTGAAGCTTTCTTT
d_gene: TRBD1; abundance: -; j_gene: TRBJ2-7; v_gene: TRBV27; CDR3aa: CASSFGPGTASYEQYF; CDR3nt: TGTGCCAGCAGTTTCGGTCCCGGGACAGCTTCCTACGAGCAGTACTTC
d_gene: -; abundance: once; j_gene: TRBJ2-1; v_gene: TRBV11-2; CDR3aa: CASSLGTVSNEQFF; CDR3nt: TGTGCCAGCAGCTTAGGGACAGTGTCCAATGAGCAGTTCTTC
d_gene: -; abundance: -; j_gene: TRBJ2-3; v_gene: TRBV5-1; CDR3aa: CASSLEGPTDTQYF; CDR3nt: TGCGCCAGCAGCTTAGAGGGACCCACAGATACGCAGTATTTT
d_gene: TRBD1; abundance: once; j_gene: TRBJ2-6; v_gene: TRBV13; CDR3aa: CASSSGGQGALFNVLTF; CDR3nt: TGTGCCAGCAGCTCGGGGGGACAGGGGGCACTTTTCAACGTCCTGACTTTC
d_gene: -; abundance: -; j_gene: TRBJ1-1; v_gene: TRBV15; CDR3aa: CATSRGPTNEAFF; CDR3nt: TGTGCCACCAGCAGAGGTCCAACTAATGAAGCTTTCTTT
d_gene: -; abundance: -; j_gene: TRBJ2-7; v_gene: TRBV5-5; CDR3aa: CASSWTDGSYEQYF; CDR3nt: TGTGCCAGCAGCTGGACGGACGGATCCTACGAGCAGTACTTC
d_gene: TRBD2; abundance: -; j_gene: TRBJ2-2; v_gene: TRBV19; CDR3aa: CASSGLDNTGELFF; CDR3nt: TGTGCCAGTAGCGGACTAGATAACACCGGGGAGCTGTTTTTT
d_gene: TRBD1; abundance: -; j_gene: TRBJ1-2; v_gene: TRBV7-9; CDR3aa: CASSPGGYGYTF; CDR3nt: TGTGCCAGCAGCCCAGGGGGTTATGGCTACACCTTC
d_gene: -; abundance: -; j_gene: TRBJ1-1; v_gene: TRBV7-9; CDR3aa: CASSLFSVDTEAFF; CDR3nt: TGTGCCAGCAGCTTATTCTCAGTAGACACTGAAGCTTTCTTT
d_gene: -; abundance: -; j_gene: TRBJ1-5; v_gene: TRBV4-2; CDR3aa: CASSQDAGQPQHF; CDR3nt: TGTGCCAGCAGCCAAGATGCGGGACAGCCCCAGCATTTT
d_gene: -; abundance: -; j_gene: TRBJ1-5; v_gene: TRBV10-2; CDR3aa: CASREDNQPQHF; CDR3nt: TGCGCCAGCAGGGAGGACAATCAGCCCCAGCATTTT
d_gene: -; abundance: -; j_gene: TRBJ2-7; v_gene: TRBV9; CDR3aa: CASSVALGEQYF; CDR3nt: TGTGCCAGCAGCGTAGCTCTTGGGGAGCAGTACTTC
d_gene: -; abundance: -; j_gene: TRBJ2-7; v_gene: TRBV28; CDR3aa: CASSLGLTYEQYF; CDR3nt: TGTGCCAGCAGTTTAGGGCTAACCTACGAGCAGTACTTC
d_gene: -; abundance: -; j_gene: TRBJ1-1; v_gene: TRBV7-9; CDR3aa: CASSTDRVAEAFF; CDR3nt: TGTGCCAGCAGCACCGACCGCGTTGCTGAAGCTTTCTTT
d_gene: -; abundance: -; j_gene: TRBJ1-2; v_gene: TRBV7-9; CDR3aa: CASTDGPNYGYTF; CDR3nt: TGTGCCAGCACCGACGGACCCAACTATGGCTACACCTTC
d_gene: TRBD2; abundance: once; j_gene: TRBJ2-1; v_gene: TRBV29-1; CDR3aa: CSVAGGIKYNEQFF; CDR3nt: TGCAGCGTTGCGGGGGGTATAAAATACAATGAGCAGTTCTTC